This T cell receptor (beta chain) appears in the sequencing data of a study of vaccination and CD4 T cells after COVID-19. About the study: A vaccine, either BNT162b2 or mRNA-1273, was given to participants in two doses.

Germline CDR1 and CDR2: MNHEY and SVGEGT. The ends were cut back, 5 bases at V and 4 bases at J, with 14 bases in the middle. The CDR3 runs to 14 residues. Using its own MiXCR run on the PCR reads, TCRdb lists one record per CDR3 protein. Seen here are over 15,000 distinct CDR3 sequences, about 70% observed once, and the top ten hold around 1.1%. The V gene is TRBV6-2 or TRBV6-3, the J gene TRBJ2-5; perhaps D is TRBD1 or TRBD2 (5 bases each). The sample consisted of CD4+ T cells from blood, taken after SARS-CoV-2 vaccination. The TCR was taken from a human donor who had recovered from COVID-19. CDR3: CASSTSGTPETQYF. Here the CDR3 DNA reads TGTGCCAGCAGTACTTCCGGGACCCCAGAGACCCAGTACTTC.